Sequencing of this TCR beta chain was carried out in a study of T-cell reconstitution after alpha-beta-depleted transplantation in children. Study observations and caveats: The high TCRbeta diversity at day 60 in some patients came from surviving recipient T cells and thymic progenitors. Newly produced T cells mostly accounted for T-cell counts and diversity one year post-transplant.

In regard to this clonotype: The target antigen is unknown.

Unique molecular identifiers featured in how the TCRbeta library was prepared. MiXCR was run by TCRdb on the PCR reads, yielding one entry per CDR3 protein. The data contain around 580,000 distinct CDR3 sequences, about 23% of them seen just once; the ten biggest clones take up 14%. Per the germline V gene, CDR1 is DFQATT and CDR2 is SNEGSKA (reference sequence). The CDR3 has 13 amino acids. The V end was cut by 5 bases, the J end by 0 bases, with 8 bases between. Here the sequenced sample was PBMCs, mostly from graft donor cells, taken 360 days after TCRalphabeta/CD19-depleted stem cell transplant. The clonotype was recovered from a boy in the first two years of life who had a stem cell transplant for acute myeloid leukemia, so the T cells may come from the graft donor. V and J are TRBV20-1 and TRBJ1-5; no firm D call. CDR3 sequence (DNA): TGCAGTGCTCGACAAGATAGCAATCAGCCCCAGCATTTT. It codes for CSARQDSNQPQHF.